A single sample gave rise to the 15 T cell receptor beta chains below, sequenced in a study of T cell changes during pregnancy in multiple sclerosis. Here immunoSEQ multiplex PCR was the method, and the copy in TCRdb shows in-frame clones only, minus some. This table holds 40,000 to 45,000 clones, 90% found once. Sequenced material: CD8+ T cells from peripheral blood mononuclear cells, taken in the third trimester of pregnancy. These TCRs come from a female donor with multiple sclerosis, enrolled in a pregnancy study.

The CDR3 DNA follows: TGTGCCACCCGATCGACTAGCGGGAATTATGAGCAGTTCTTC. Translating it yields CATRSTSGNYEQFF. The chain links TRBV27 to TRBJ2-1, with 11 bases aligning to TRBD2. There are 14 residues in the CDR3. Germline V lookup: CDR1 MNHEY, CDR2 SMNVEV (reference sequence). V lost 10 bases to trimming and J lost 8 bases; unmatched junction nucleotides: 10.

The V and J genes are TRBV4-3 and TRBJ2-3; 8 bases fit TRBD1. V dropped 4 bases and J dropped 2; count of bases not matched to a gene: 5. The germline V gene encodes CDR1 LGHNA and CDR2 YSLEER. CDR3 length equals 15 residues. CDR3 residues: CASSPDRGNTDTQYF. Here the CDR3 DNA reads TGCGCCAGCAGCCCAGACAGGGGAAACACAGATACGCAGTATTTT.

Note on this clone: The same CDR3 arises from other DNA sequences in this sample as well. The CDR3 DNA follows: TGTGCCAGCAGCCCTACAGGCTACTACGAGCAGTACTTC. Protein: CASSPTGYYEQYF. The J gene is TRBJ2-7, the V gene TRBV7-9; possibly TRBD1 for D (5 bases). CDR3 length: 13 amino acids. The V and J ends lost 5 bases and 3 bases respectively, with 11 bases between them. Germline V lookup: CDR1 SEHNR, CDR2 FQNEAQ (reference sequence).

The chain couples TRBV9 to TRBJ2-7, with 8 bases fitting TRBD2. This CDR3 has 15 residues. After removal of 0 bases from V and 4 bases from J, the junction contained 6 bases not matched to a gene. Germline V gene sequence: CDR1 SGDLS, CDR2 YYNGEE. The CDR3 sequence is CASSVASGSMYEQYF. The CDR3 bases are TGTGCCAGCAGCGTAGCTAGCGGGTCTATGTACGAGCAGTACTTC.

CDR3 sequence (DNA): TGTGCCAGCAGCGGGGGTAGCGTAATCCACGAGCAGTACTTC. It is translated as CASSGGSVIHEQYF. The chain employs TRBV9 and TRBJ2-7, with D maybe TRBD2 (5 bases). The ends were cut back, 3 bases at V and 5 bases at J, with 15 bases in the middle. From germline, CDR1 is SGDLS and CDR2 YYNGEE. There are 14 residues in the CDR3.

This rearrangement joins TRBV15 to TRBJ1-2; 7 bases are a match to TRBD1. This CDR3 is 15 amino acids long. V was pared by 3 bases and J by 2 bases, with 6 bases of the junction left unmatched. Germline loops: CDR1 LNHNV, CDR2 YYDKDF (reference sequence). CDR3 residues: CATSRELGQNYGYTF. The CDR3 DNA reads TGTGCCACCAGCAGGGAACTGGGACAGAACTATGGCTACACCTTC.

The CDR3 DNA reads as TGTGCCTCGGTAGCACAGGGGGCGAATTCACCCCTCCACTTT. This translates into CASVAQGANSPLHF. The chain has TRBV30 and TRBJ1-6; TRBD1 matches at 9 bases. Germline-derived CDR1 and CDR2 are GTSNPN and SVGIG (reference sequence). The V and J ends lost 7 bases and 7 bases, in that order; junction bases with no gene match: 8. The CDR3 has 14 residues. The variable domain in full, completed from reference TRBV30 and TRBJ1-6, reads SQTIHQWPATLVQPVGSPLSLECTVEGTSNPNLYWYRQAAGRGLQLLFYSVGIGQISSEVPQNLSASRPQDRQFILSSKKLLLSDSGFYLCASVAQGANSPLHFGNGTRLTVT.

The CDR3 is CASGANGELFF. The CDR3 DNA follows: TGTGCCAGCGGGGCAAACGGGGAGCTGTTTTTT. The chain recombines TRBV2 with TRBJ2-2; D is possibly TRBD1 (5 bases). This CDR3 has 11 residues. Trimming cost V 8 bases and J 7 bases, with 8 bases left between them. Per germline, CDR1 SNHLY and CDR2 FYNNEI.

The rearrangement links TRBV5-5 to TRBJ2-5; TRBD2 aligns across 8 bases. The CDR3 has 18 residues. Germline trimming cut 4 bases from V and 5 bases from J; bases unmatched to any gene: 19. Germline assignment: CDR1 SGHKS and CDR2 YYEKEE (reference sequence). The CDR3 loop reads CASSPPGAGGSSGETQYF. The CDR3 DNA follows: TGTGCCAGCAGCCCTCCAGGGGCGGGGGGCTCCTCGGGTGAGACCCAGTACTTC.

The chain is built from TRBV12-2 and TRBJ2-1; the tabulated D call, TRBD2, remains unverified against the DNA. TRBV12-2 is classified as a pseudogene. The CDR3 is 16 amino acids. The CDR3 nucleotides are TGTGCAAGTCGGTCACATGCGGGGGGGCCGATGCCTGAGCAGTTCTTC. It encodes CASRSHAGGPMPEQFF.

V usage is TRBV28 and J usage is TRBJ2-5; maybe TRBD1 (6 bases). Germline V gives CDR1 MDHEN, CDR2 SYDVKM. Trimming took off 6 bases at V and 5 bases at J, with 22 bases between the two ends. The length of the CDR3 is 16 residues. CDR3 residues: CASSHSGWDIGETQYF. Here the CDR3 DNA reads TGTGCCAGCAGCCACTCGGGGTGGGACATCGGGGAGACCCAGTACTTC.

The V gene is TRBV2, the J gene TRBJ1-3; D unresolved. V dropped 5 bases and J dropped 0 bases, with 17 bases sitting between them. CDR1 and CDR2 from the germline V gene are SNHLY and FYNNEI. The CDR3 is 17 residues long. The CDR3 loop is CASSLTRGMSSGNTIYF. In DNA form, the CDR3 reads TGTGCCAGCAGTTTGACGCGCGGGATGAGCTCTGGAAACACCATATATTTT.

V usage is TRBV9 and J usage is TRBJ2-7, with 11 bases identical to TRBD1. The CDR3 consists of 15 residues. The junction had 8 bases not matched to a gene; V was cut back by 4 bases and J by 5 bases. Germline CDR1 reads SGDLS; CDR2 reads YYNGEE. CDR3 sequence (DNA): TGTGCCAGCAGCACCGGGACAGGGGGTTTGGACGAGCAGTACTTC. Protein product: CASSTGTGGLDEQYF.

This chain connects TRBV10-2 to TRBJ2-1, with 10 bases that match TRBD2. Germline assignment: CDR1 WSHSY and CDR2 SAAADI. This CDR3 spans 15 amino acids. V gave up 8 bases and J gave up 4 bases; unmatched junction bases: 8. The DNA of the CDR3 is TGCGCCAGCCGACTTCGGACTAGCGGATACAATGAGCAGTTCTTC. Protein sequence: CASRLRTSGYNEQFF.

The CDR3 DNA reads TGTGCCAGCAGTTTGTCTGGGGGCGGAACAGATACGCAGTATTTT. As protein: CASSLSGGGTDTQYF. The rearrangement links TRBV5-4 to TRBJ2-3; TRBD1 is a possible D gene (6 bases). Germline CDR1 SGHNT, CDR2 YYREEE (reference sequence). V was clipped by 5 bases and J by 3 bases, with 16 bases between them. The CDR3 is 15 amino acids.